The 17 T cell receptor beta chains below come from one sample, sequenced in a study of regulatory T cells in long-lasting Graves disease. With iRepertoire HTBI primers and Arm-PCR of CDR3 regions, TCR beta libraries were built. TCRdb re-analysed the multiplex PCR reads in MiXCR, keeping a single row per CDR3 protein. This table holds some 450,000 distinct CDR3 sequences, 23% found once. The time point is: persistent/refractory GD, antithyroid drugs over 5 years with positive TRAb. PBMC RNA was the source of the TCR library. This specimen was peripheral blood mononuclear cells (PBMCs), taken when the disease was refractory, from a patient treated with antithyroid drugs. Every receptor here comes from a female donor with Graves disease.

This clonotype turned up a few times. This chain uses TRBV15 with TRBJ2-7; D possibly uses TRBD1 or TRBD2 (5 bases each). The germline V gene has CDR1 LNHNV and CDR2 YYDKDF (reference sequence). This CDR3 region has 14 residues. Trimming cost V 5 bases and J 1 base, with 12 bases left between them. The CDR3 sequence is CATSDRDGSYEQYF. The CDR3 nucleotides read TGTGCCACCAGCGACCGGGACGGGTCCTACGAGCAGTACTTC. Filled out from reference TRBV15 and TRBJ2-7, the complete variable domain reads DAMVIQNPRYQVTQFGKPVTLSCSQTLNHNVMYWYQQKSSQAPKLLFHYYDKDFNNEADTPDNFQSRRPNTSFCFLDIRSPGLGDTAMYLCATSDRDGSYEQYFGPGTRLTVT.

This clonotype was detected only a few times. V and J are TRBV15 and TRBJ1-1; no definite D call. The V gene lost 0 bases and the J gene lost 0 bases, with 14 bases spanning the gap. The CDR3 runs to 17 residues. CDR1 is LNHNV, CDR2 YYDKDF, per germline (reference sequence). In DNA, the CDR3 is TGTGCCACCAGCAGAGATTGGTCGGCTGGAGTGAACACTGAAGCTTTCTTT. Translating gives CATSRDWSAGVNTEAFF.

The sample holds many counts of this clonotype. The chain employs TRBV10-3 and TRBJ2-7; 10 bases map to TRBD1. The CDR3 length is 15 residues. Germline-derived CDR1 and CDR2 are ENHRY and SYGVKD. V was clipped by 2 bases and J by 5 bases; unmatched bases: 6. The CDR3 loop is CAISEEYGTGDEQYF. The CDR3 DNA sequence: TGTGCCATCAGTGAGGAATACGGGACAGGGGACGAGCAGTACTTC.

In its sample, this clonotype was seen a few times. This sequence joins TRBV6-2 or TRBV6-3 and TRBJ1-6, with D uncertain. Between the trimmed V and J ends, which lost 0 bases and 9 bases, there was a span of 12 bases. The V gene's germline CDR1 is MNHEY and CDR2 SVGEGT. CDR3 length equals 15 residues. DNA for the CDR3: TGTGCCAGCAGTTACTCGACTCTGTCAAGTTCACCCCTCCACTTT. This codes for CASSYSTLSSSPLHF.

A few counts support this clonotype. This chain links TRBV7-3 with TRBJ1-2; D remains ambiguous. The V end was cut by 5 bases, the J end by 4 bases, with 11 bases between. Germline CDR1 SGHTA, CDR2 FQGTGA. CDR3 length: 13 amino acids. Here the CDR3 DNA reads TGTGCCAGCAGCACAGACCCATTCTATGGCTACACCTTC. It translates to CASSTDPFYGYTF. Supplemented by reference TRBV7-3 and TRBJ1-2, the full variable domain reads GAGVSQTPSNKVTEKGKYVELRCDPISGHTALYWYRQSLGQGPEFLIYFQGTGAADDSGLPNDRFFAVRPEGSVSTLKIQRTERGDSAVYLCASSTDPFYGYTFGSGTRLTVV.

This clonotype was found a few times. The CDR3 DNA reads TGTGCCAGCAGTTACCAGACGACCGGGGAGCTGTTTTTT. This codes for CASSYQTTGELFF. The chain has TRBV12-3 or TRBV12-4 and TRBJ2-2; D is uncertain. The CDR3 runs to 13 residues. With 4 bases removed from V and 5 bases from J, the gap between germline ends came to 8 bases.

This clonotype has at least ten counts. The J gene is TRBJ2-6, the V gene TRBV6-1; weak D call: TRBD2 (5 bases). The CDR3 is 16 amino acids. V was trimmed by 5 bases and J by 0 bases, leaving 11 bases between them. Germline V CDR1 and CDR2: MNHNS, SASEGT. CDR3 nucleotides: TGTGCCAGCAGTAGGGCCGGGGACTCTGGGGCCAACGTCCTGACTTTC. This sequence encodes CASSRAGDSGANVLTF.

The rearrangement joins TRBV11-2 to TRBJ2-2; D is uncertain. Trimming took 4 bases from V and 8 from J, leaving 8 bases between them. Per the germline V gene, CDR1 is SGHAT and CDR2 is FQNNGV. CDR3 length: 12 amino acids. CDR3 amino acids: CASSSPLGELFF. For the CDR3, the DNA is TGTGCCAGCAGCTCTCCCCTGGGGGAGCTGTTTTTT.

The V gene is TRBV29-1, the J gene TRBJ1-1; D ambiguous. Germline V CDR1 and CDR2: SQVTM, ANQGSEA. This CDR3 is 11 amino acids long. With 3 bases removed from V and 1 base from J, the gap between germline ends came to 3 bases. CDR3 region: CSVEENTEAFF. The CDR3 bases are TGCAGCGTTGAGGAGAACACTGAAGCTTTCTTT.

This clonotype came up many times. The J gene is TRBJ1-4, the V gene TRBV12-3 or TRBV12-4; possibly TRBD1 for D (5 bases). V was pared by 6 bases and J by 3 bases, with 14 bases between. The CDR3 is 15 residues long. Written as DNA, the CDR3 is TGTGCCAGCAGCCTCAGCGTGGGACCTAATGAAAAACTGTTTTTT. Translating it yields CASSLSVGPNEKLFF.

This clonotype turned up a few times. This sequence joins TRBV2 and TRBJ2-2, with D tentatively TRBD1 (6 bases). The CDR3 length is 14 residues. V gave up 6 bases and J gave up 2 bases, with 10 bases separating them. CDR1 SNHLY and CDR2 FYNNEI come from the germline V gene. This CDR3 is CASRGHKNTGELFF. The CDR3, as DNA: TGTGCCAGCAGGGGACATAAAAACACCGGGGAGCTGTTTTTT.

This clonotype was counted ten times or more. The genes are TRBV13 and TRBJ2-7; 13 bases match TRBD2. J was trimmed by 5 bases and V by 5 bases; bases with no gene match: 6. This CDR3 spans 15 amino acids. CDR1 is PRHDT and CDR2 is FYEKMQ in the germline V gene (reference sequence). CDR3 protein: CASSLLAGGGNEQYF. The CDR3 DNA follows: TGTGCCAGCAGCCTACTAGCGGGAGGGGGAAACGAGCAGTACTTC.

Ten or more counts support this clonotype. The V call is TRBV7-2, the J call TRBJ1-5; no reliable D call. V was trimmed by 1 base and J by 6 bases, leaving 7 bases between them. In germline, CDR1 is SGHTA, CDR2 FQGNSA. This CDR3 contains 13 residues. The CDR3: CASSLDWGQPQHF. The CDR3 bases are TGTGCCAGCAGCTTAGATTGGGGTCAGCCCCAGCATTTT. The full variable domain, its missing parts supplied by reference TRBV7-2 and TRBJ1-5, is GAGVSQSPSNKVTEKGKDVELRCDPISGHTALYWYRQSLGQGLEFLIYFQGNSAPDKSGLPSDRFSAERTGGSVSTLTIQRTQQEDSAVYLCASSLDWGQPQHFGDGTRLSIL.

The gene calls are TRBV30 and TRBJ2-7; D gene unclear. The germline CDR1 and CDR2 sequences are GTSNPN and SVGIG (reference sequence). V lost 0 bases to trimming and J lost 2 bases, with 11 bases between them. CDR3 length: 14 amino acids. The CDR3 DNA reads as TGTGCCTGGAGTGTTCTTTCTGGGGCCTACGAGCAGTACTTC. It specifies CAWSVLSGAYEQYF.

This clonotype was counted a few times. This chain links TRBV6-9 with TRBJ1-2; D is undetermined. This CDR3 region has 13 residues. The germline CDR1 and CDR2 sequences are MNHGY and SVAAGI. V was pared by 3 bases and J by 0 bases, with 5 bases between. The CDR3 DNA sequence: TGTGCCAGCAGTTACGGGGCTAACTATGGCTACACCTTC. This codes for CASSYGANYGYTF.

This sequence joins TRBV10-3 and TRBJ2-7, with 7 positions matching TRBD2. Germline V gene data show CDR1 as ENHRY and CDR2 as SYGVKD. The CDR3 has 16 residues. V shed 10 bases and J 1 base; nucleotides not matched to a gene: 16. The CDR3 region is CATNQGGTTGSYEQYF. For the CDR3, the DNA is TGTGCCACAAACCAGGGCGGGACTACCGGGTCCTACGAGCAGTACTTC.

The chain is built from TRBV19 and TRBJ1-1; the D gene is possibly TRBD1 (5 bases). This CDR3 is built from 14 residues. Germline values: CDR1 LNHDA, CDR2 SQIVND (reference sequence). Trimming cost V 3 bases and J 3 bases, with 11 bases left between them. CDR3 loop: CASSIVGAYTEAFF. As DNA, the CDR3 is TGTGCCAGTAGTATTGTTGGGGCGTACACTGAAGCTTTCTTT.